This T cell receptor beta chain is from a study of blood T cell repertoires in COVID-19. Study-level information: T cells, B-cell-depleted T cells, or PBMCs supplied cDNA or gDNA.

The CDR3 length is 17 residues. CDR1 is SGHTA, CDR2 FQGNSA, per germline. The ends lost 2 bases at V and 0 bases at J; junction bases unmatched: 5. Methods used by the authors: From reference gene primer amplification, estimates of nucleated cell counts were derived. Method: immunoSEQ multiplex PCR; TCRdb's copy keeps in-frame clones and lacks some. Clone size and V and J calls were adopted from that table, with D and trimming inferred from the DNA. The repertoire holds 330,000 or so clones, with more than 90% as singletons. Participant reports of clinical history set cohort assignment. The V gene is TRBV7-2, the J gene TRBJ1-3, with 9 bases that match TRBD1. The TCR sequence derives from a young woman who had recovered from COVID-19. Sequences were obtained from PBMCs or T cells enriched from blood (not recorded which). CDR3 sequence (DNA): TGTGCCAGCAGCTTAACCGGGACAGGGAGCTCTGGAAACACCATATATTTT. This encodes CASSLTGTGSSGNTIYF.